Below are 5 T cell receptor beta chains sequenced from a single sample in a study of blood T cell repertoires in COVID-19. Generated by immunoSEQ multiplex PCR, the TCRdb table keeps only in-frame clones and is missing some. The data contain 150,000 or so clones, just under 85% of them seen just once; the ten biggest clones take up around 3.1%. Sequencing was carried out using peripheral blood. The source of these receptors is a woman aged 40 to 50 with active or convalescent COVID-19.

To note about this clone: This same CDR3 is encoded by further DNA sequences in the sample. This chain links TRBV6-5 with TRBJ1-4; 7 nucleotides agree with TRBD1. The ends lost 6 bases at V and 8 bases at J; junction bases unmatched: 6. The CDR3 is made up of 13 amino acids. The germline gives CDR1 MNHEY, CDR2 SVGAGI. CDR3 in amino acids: CASRGQGGEKLFF. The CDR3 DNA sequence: TGTGCCAGCAGGGGTCAGGGGGGAGAAAAACTGTTTTTT.

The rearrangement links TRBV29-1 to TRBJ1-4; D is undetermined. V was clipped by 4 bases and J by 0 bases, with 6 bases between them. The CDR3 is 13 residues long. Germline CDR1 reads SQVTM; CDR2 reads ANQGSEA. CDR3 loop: CSVAHSTNEKLFF. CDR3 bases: TGCAGCGTTGCCCATTCAACTAATGAAAAACTGTTTTTT.

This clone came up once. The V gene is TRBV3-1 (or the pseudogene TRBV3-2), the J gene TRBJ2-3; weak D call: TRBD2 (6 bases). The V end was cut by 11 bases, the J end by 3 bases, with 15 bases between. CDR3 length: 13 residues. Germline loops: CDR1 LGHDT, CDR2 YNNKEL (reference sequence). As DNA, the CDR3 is TGTGCCGCGGGGCCCCCGGGAACAGATACGCAGTATTTT. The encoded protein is CAAGPPGTDTQYF.

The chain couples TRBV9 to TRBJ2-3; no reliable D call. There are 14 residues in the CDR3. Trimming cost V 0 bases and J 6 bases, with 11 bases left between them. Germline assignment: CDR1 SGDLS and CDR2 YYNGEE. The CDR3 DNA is TGTGCCAGCAGCGTAGGAGTATCCGGGGATACGCAGTATTTT. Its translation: CASSVGVSGDTQYF.

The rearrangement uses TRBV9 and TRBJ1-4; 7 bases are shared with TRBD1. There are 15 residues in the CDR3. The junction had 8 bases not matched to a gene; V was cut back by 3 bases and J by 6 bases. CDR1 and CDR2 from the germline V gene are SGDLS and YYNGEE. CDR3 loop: CASSAPGQTYEKLFF. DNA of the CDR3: TGTGCCAGCAGCGCACCGGGACAGACCTATGAAAAACTGTTTTTT.